This passage covers 18 T cell receptor beta chains from one sample sequenced in a study of T cell repertoires in aging, cancer and after chemotherapy. TCR beta rearrangements were amplified from peripheral blood genomic DNA. Rearranged V-D-J TRB sequences were amplified with a mixed TRB-A/B primer pool. TCRdb processed the multiplex PCR reads anew with MiXCR; each CDR3 protein has one entry. The profile shows fewer than 6,500 distinct CDR3 sequences, about 32% of them singletons. The sample taken for sequencing was blood. The source is a human donor with a blood cancer.

The gene calls are TRBV6-5 and TRBJ1-1; a weak D match, TRBD1 (6 bases). The germline CDR1 and CDR2 sequences are MNHEY and SVGAGI. V lost 6 bases and J lost 7, with 27 bases in between. The CDR3 covers 17 residues. The CDR3 loop reads CASSSPQDSGPWGEAFF. The DNA of the CDR3 is TGTGCCAGCAGCTCCCCCCAGGACAGTGGGCCTTGGGGTGAAGCTTTCTTT.

By share, this clonotype ranks as medium-sized. The chain combines TRBV18 with TRBJ2-3; 8 bases line up with TRBD2. Germline CDR1 and CDR2: KGHSH and LQKENI. Trimming at V came to 3 bases and at J to 4 bases, leaving 9 bases not matched to a gene. The CDR3 contains 16 residues. The CDR3 loop is CASSPTSDRKADTQYF. DNA for the CDR3: TGTGCCAGCTCACCGACTAGCGATAGAAAGGCAGATACGCAGTATTTT.

In its sample, this clonotype ranks as medium-sized. The chain couples TRBV6-5 to TRBJ1-2; unclear D gene. From germline, CDR1 is MNHEY and CDR2 SVGAGI. This CDR3 comprises 11 residues. V lost 6 bases and J lost 7, with 9 bases in between. Here the CDR3 DNA reads TGTGCCAGCAGGAGGGATCGTGGCTACACCTTC. Encoded protein: CASRRDRGYTF.

This clonotype was detected a few times. V is TRBV20-1 and J is TRBJ2-5, with unresolved D. The germline V gene encodes CDR1 DFQATT and CDR2 SNEGSKA (reference sequence). There are 11 residues in the CDR3. V shed 4 bases and J shed 5 bases, with 8 bases lying between them. Written as DNA, the CDR3 is TGCAGTGCTAAGGGTTGGGAGACCCAGTACTTC. Amino acids: CSAKGWETQYF.

This clonotype is labeled as medium-sized. This chain links TRBV18 with TRBJ2-5; 7 bases map to TRBD2. CDR1 and CDR2 (germline): KGHSH, LQKENI. The J segment lost 0 bases and the V segment lost 2 bases, leaving 6 bases of the junction unmatched. This CDR3 has 16 residues. CDR3 nucleotides: TGTGCCAGCTCACCATTTGGGGGGACTAACCAAGAGACCCAGTACTTC. Its translation: CASSPFGGTNQETQYF.

V gene TRBV20-1 combines with J gene TRBJ2-5; TRBD1 might be the D (5 bases). The CDR3 spans 15 residues. Germline assignment: CDR1 DFQATT and CDR2 SNEGSKA (reference sequence). Trimming left V 6 bases short and J 1 base short, with 18 bases between. The CDR3: CSADAGWGSQETQYF. Here the CDR3 DNA reads TGCAGTGCCGACGCAGGGTGGGGTTCCCAAGAGACCCAGTACTTC.

By share, this clonotype ranks as medium-sized. The chain has TRBV11-1 and TRBJ2-5; 7 nucleotides match TRBD1. The CDR3 runs 15 residues. The ends lost 3 bases at V and 4 bases at J; junction bases unmatched: 8. Germline CDR1 is SGHAT and CDR2 is FQDESV (reference sequence). The CDR3 protein is CASSFSPRGIETQYF. As DNA, the CDR3 is TGTGCCAGCAGCTTCAGTCCCAGGGGGATAGAGACCCAGTACTTC.

In regard to this clonotype: This is likely a read error, given that the CDR3 carries no conserved phenylalanine or tryptophan at its end. CDR3 bases: TGCAGTGCTAGAGTGGGCCTAAACTACGAGCAGTACTTA. Amino acid sequence: CSARVGLNYEQYL. The chain uses TRBV20-1 and TRBJ2-7; D unresolved. CDR1 DFQATT and CDR2 SNEGSKA come from the germline V gene (reference sequence). CDR3 length equals 13 residues. V lost 1 base to trimming and J lost 3 bases, with 10 bases between them.

In its sample, this clonotype ranks as medium-sized. The chain carries TRBV27 and TRBJ2-5; the match to TRBD1 covers 9 bases. Looked up from germline, CDR1 is MNHEY and CDR2 is SMNVEV (reference sequence). With V trimmed by 4 bases and J by 0 bases, 6 bases remained unmatched. The CDR3 covers 16 residues. The CDR3 DNA reads as TGTGCCAGCAGTTCTGGGGGGACAGGGTACCAAGAGACCCAGTACTTC. Translated: CASSSGGTGYQETQYF.

By sample fraction, this clonotype is medium-sized. The V call is TRBV12-3 or TRBV12-4, the J call TRBJ1-4; TRBD1 might be the D (5 bases). The CDR3 has 14 residues. V gave up 1 base and J gave up 7 bases, with 10 bases separating them. The CDR3 loop is CASSLGQGGEKLFF. The CDR3 DNA reads as TGTGCCAGCAGTTTAGGCCAGGGAGGTGAAAAACTGTTTTTT.

Turning to this clonotype: At one end, the junction sequence differs from germline, possibly due to a read error. This chain connects TRBV10-3 to TRBJ2-3, with 7 positions matching TRBD1. Germline CDR1 and CDR2: ENHRY and SYGVKD. CDR3 length: 16 residues. CDR3 region: CAISEFRRGYTHTQYF. The CDR3 DNA reads as TGTGCCATCAGTGAATTCCGCAGGGGGTACACACATACGCAGTATTTT.

Regarding this clonotype: A much more abundant neighbour one base away suggests this may be a read error. The chain couples TRBV5-6 to TRBJ2-1, with D tentatively TRBD2 (6 bases). V lost 2 bases, J lost 7 bases, and 16 bases lay in between. The CDR3 consists of 15 residues. From germline, CDR1 is SGHDT and CDR2 YYEEEE. CDR3 nucleotides: TGTGCCAGCAGCTTCTTAACGGGAGTAGGGAATGAGCAGTTCTTC. Amino acid sequence: CASSFLTGVGNEQFF.

The chain employs TRBV6-1 and TRBJ2-3, with 8 bases that match TRBD2. CDR3 length: 15 residues. V lost 4 bases to trimming and J lost 0 bases; unmatched junction nucleotides: 3. The germline gives CDR1 MNHNS, CDR2 SASEGT. For the CDR3, the DNA is TGTGCCAGCAGTGCTCGACTAGCGAGCACAGATACGCAGTATTTT. Translation: CASSARLASTDTQYF.

The chain has TRBV7-9 and TRBJ2-1, with 13 bases that match TRBD2. V was clipped by 5 bases and J by 5 bases; unmatched bases: 9. Germline CDR1 reads SEHNR; CDR2 reads FQNEAQ (reference sequence). The CDR3 loop spans 17 amino acids. CDR3 coding DNA: TGTGCCAGCAGCCTGGGGACTAGCGGGGCCGGGGACAATGAGCAGTTCTTC. Residues: CASSLGTSGAGDNEQFF.

This clonotype counts as medium-sized (0.01 to 0.1%). This sequence joins TRBV30 and TRBJ1-5; D gene unclear. Trimming stripped 2 bases from V and 4 bases from J, with 9 bases between. This CDR3 contains 13 residues. Per germline, CDR1 GTSNPN and CDR2 SVGIG (reference sequence). CDR3 coding DNA: TGTGCCTGGAGTTTACGGGGTAATCAGCCCCAGCATTTT. Translation: CAWSLRGNQPQHF.

The CDR3 region has the DNA TGTGCCACCAGTGATTTTTCCAGGGAAGAGACCCAGTACTTC. This encodes CATSDFSREETQYF. This sequence joins TRBV24-1 and TRBJ2-5; possibly TRBD1 for D (5 bases). V was clipped by 1 base and J by 3 bases, with 8 bases between them. The CDR3 covers 14 residues. The germline gives CDR1 KGHDR, CDR2 SFDVKD.

Relative to its sample, this clonotype is medium-sized. The CDR3 bases are TGTGCCAGCAGATCGGGACGAGGGTCCTACGAGCAGTACTTC. It is translated as CASRSGRGSYEQYF. V gene TRBV6-5 combines with J gene TRBJ2-7, with D perhaps matching TRBD1 or TRBD2 (5 bases each). Germline V gene lookup returns CDR1 MNHEY and CDR2 SVGAGI. V dropped 6 bases and J dropped 1 base, with 13 bases sitting between them. There are 14 residues in the CDR3.

This clonotype is judged medium-sized. The chain carries TRBV19 and TRBJ1-3, with D unresolved. CDR1 and CDR2 (germline): LNHDA, SQIVND (reference sequence). V lost 5 bases to trimming and J lost 0 bases, with 8 bases between them. The CDR3 has 14 amino acids. The CDR3 region is CASSLQSSGNTIYF. CDR3 DNA sequence: TGTGCCAGTAGTCTTCAATCCTCTGGAAACACCATATATTTT.